Shown below are 23 T cell receptor beta chains from a single sample sequenced in a study of T cell responses to AZD1222 COVID-19 vaccine. Generated by immunoSEQ multiplex PCR, the TCRdb table keeps only in-frame clones and is missing some. The repertoire consists of about 120,000 clones, with over 75% occurring once and the leading ten covering around 9.4%. Sequencing was performed on peripheral blood, taken on day 0 of AZD1222 vaccination. The receptor set was obtained from an adult in good health.

As DNA, the CDR3 is TGTGCCAGCAGCTTAGGGAAGCGGGGGGGCGCAGATACGCAGTATTTT. Protein product: CASSLGKRGGADTQYF. This sequence joins TRBV5-8 and TRBJ2-3; 10 bases line up with TRBD2. Germline CDR1 and CDR2: SGHTS and YDEGEE. The V segment lost 2 bases and the J segment 4 bases; nucleotides outside the gene matches: 7. This CDR3 spans 16 amino acids.

The chain combines TRBV5-1 with TRBJ1-2; D call uncertain. Germline-derived CDR1 and CDR2 are SGHRS and YFSETQ. CDR3 length: 15 residues. Trimming left V 4 bases short and J 8 bases short, with 21 bases between. The CDR3 nucleotides are TGCGCCAGCAGCCTTGACGGTAGTTTGTATGACGGCTACACCTTC. It translates to CASSLDGSLYDGYTF.

V usage is TRBV2 and J usage is TRBJ1-5; D is undetermined. The V end lost 4 bases, the J end lost 4 bases, and 5 bases lay between the germline ends. The CDR3 sequence is 12 residues long. The V gene's germline CDR1 is SNHLY and CDR2 FYNNEI. For the CDR3, the DNA is TGTGCCAGCAGTGGGTTTAATCAGCCCCAGCATTTT. Protein sequence: CASSGFNQPQHF. The full variable domain, with the rest looked up from reference TRBV2 and TRBJ1-5, is EPEVTQTPSHQVTQMGQEVILRCVPISNHLYFYWYRQILGQKVEFLVSFYNNEISEKSEIFDDQFSVERPDGSNFTLKIRSTKLEDSAMYFCASSGFNQPQHFGDGTRLSIL.

This chain joins TRBV6-6 and TRBJ1-4; TRBD1 matches at 10 bases. Germline trimming cut 5 bases from V and 6 bases from J; bases unmatched to any gene: 9. Germline V lookup: CDR1 MNHNY, CDR2 SVGAGI (reference sequence). The CDR3 loop spans 16 amino acids. CDR3: CASSPLSGTGDEKLFF. DNA for the CDR3: TGTGCCAGCAGTCCTCTTTCCGGGACAGGGGATGAAAAACTGTTTTTT.

The chain couples TRBV24-1 to TRBJ2-1; TRBD2 matches at 8 bases. V dropped 0 bases and J dropped 2; count of bases not matched to a gene: 5. The CDR3 spans 17 residues. Germline V gene lookup returns CDR1 KGHDR and CDR2 SFDVKD. CDR3 bases: TGTGCCACCAGTGATTTGGGGGCGGGGGGACCCTACAATGAGCAGTTCTTC. As protein: CATSDLGAGGPYNEQFF.

V gene TRBV20-1 combines with J gene TRBJ2-1, with TRBD2 matching 7 bases. Unmatched junction bases numbered 8, after V lost 3 bases and J lost 9 bases. Germline lookup yields CDR1 DFQATT and CDR2 SNEGSKA (reference sequence). The CDR3 is 13 amino acids. The CDR3 loop is CSASEAGVGEQFF. The DNA of the CDR3 is TGCAGTGCTAGTGAGGCGGGAGTGGGTGAGCAGTTCTTC.

V gene TRBV5-3 combines with J gene TRBJ2-7, with D tentatively TRBD1 (5 bases). TRBV5-3 is assigned to the ORF class and has an uncertain function. Trimming stripped 5 bases from V and 3 bases from J, with 12 bases between. The CDR3 loop spans 13 amino acids. The CDR3 sequence is CARRALDNYEQYF. CDR3 sequence (DNA): TGTGCCAGAAGGGCCCTGGACAACTACGAGCAGTACTTC.

The chain links TRBV15 to TRBJ2-1; D may correspond to TRBD1 or TRBD2 (5 bases each). This CDR3 has 13 amino acids. The germline V gene encodes CDR1 LNHNV and CDR2 YYDKDF (reference sequence). Deletions cut 5 bases from V and 7 bases from J, with 12 bases between. The CDR3 DNA reads as TGTGCCACCAGCGGCCGGGGCCTTAATGAGCAGTTCTTC. It is translated as CATSGRGLNEQFF.

The J gene is TRBJ2-3, the V gene TRBV6-2 or TRBV6-3; TRBD2 is a possible D gene (7 bases). Germline V gene lookup returns CDR1 MNHEY and CDR2 SVGEGT. The CDR3 extends over 13 amino acids. Deletions cut 5 bases from V and 14 bases from J, with 20 bases between. CDR3 sequence: CASSRGPRGAPYF. The CDR3 nucleotides read TGTGCCAGCAGTCGCGGCCCTCGGGGGGCCCCGTATTTT.

This clone showed up just once. The J gene is TRBJ2-5, the V gene TRBV11-3; TRBD2 is a possible D gene (6 bases). The germline gives CDR1 SGHNT, CDR2 YENEEA. CDR3 length: 14 amino acids. Trimming cost V 3 bases and J 4 bases, with 12 bases left between them. CDR3 sequence (DNA): TGTGCCAGCAGCTTTGCCTTCGGGAGAGAGACCCAGTACTTC. It encodes CASSFAFGRETQYF.

The chain carries TRBV28 and TRBJ2-1; TRBD1 might be the D (6 bases). Trimming pared 7 bases from V and 4 bases from J, leaving 17 bases between. Germline lookup yields CDR1 MDHEN and CDR2 SYDVKM. The CDR3 is 15 residues long. CDR3 DNA sequence: TGTGCCAGCACCGAGACCGGGACACTATACAATGAGCAGTTCTTC. Its protein is CASTETGTLYNEQFF.

V gene TRBV5-1 combines with J gene TRBJ2-7; 8 bases align to TRBD1. Losses at the gene ends were 5 bases for V and 6 bases for J; bases not matched to a gene: 7. Per the germline V gene, CDR1 is SGHRS and CDR2 is YFSETQ. The CDR3 extends over 13 amino acids. The CDR3 nucleotides read TGCGCCAGCAGGCATACAGGGGGGCGCGAGCAGTACTTC. Amino acid sequence: CASRHTGGREQYF.

This CDR3 reads CASSSPSRVYNSPLHF. CDR3 in DNA: TGTGCCAGCAGTTCCCCCTCCCGTGTCTATAATTCACCCCTCCACTTT. The chain combines TRBV27 with TRBJ1-6; D is uncertain. The CDR3 totals 16 residues. Trimming pared 4 bases from V and 3 bases from J, leaving 13 bases between. Germline CDR1 is MNHEY and CDR2 is SMNVEV (reference sequence).

V and J are TRBV13 and TRBJ1-2; D gene unclear. Germline values: CDR1 PRHDT, CDR2 FYEKMQ (reference sequence). This CDR3 has 15 amino acids. With 5 bases removed from V and 4 bases from J, the gap between germline ends came to 17 bases. The CDR3 region is CASSPQLSSLYGYTF. DNA of the CDR3: TGTGCCAGCAGCCCCCAATTATCAAGTCTCTATGGCTACACCTTC.

This clone was observed a single time. V usage is TRBV11-3 and J usage is TRBJ1-2; tentative D call: TRBD1 (6 bases). Germline V lookup: CDR1 SGHNT, CDR2 YENEEA. Trimming cost V 5 bases and J 5 bases, with 21 bases left between them. The CDR3 covers 16 residues. The CDR3 nucleotides are TGTGCCAGCAGCGTTTCATGGACAGAGACTTTATATGGCTACACCTTC. Amino acids: CASSVSWTETLYGYTF.

The CDR3 DNA follows: TGCAGTGCTAGAATAGAAGACGAGCAGTACTTC. Protein sequence: CSARIEDEQYF. The chain combines TRBV20-1 with TRBJ2-7; no firm D call. CDR1 is DFQATT, CDR2 SNEGSKA, per germline (reference sequence). This CDR3 contains 11 residues. Trimming removed 2 bases from V and 5 bases from J, with 7 bases in between.

The chain joins TRBV5-1 to TRBJ1-1; D perhaps matches TRBD1 (5 bases). CDR1 and CDR2 from the germline V gene are SGHRS and YFSETQ. Trimming shortened V by 3 bases and J by 1 base, and 10 bases separated the two germline ends. The CDR3 has 14 amino acids. The CDR3, as DNA: TGCGCCAGCAGCTACGGGACGGCGAACACTGAAGCTTTCTTT. Translating it yields CASSYGTANTEAFF.

This clone was recorded a few times. The chain couples TRBV5-6 to TRBJ2-2, with D perhaps TRBD2 (6 bases). The CDR3 has 19 amino acids. The germline V gene encodes CDR1 SGHDT and CDR2 YYEEEE. Deletions cut 4 bases from V and 0 bases from J, with 22 bases between. The CDR3 sequence: CASSTDRGLGIANTGELFF. The CDR3 bases are TGTGCCAGCAGCACCGACCGGGGGTTGGGGATCGCGAACACCGGGGAGCTGTTTTTT.

V gene TRBV6-2 or TRBV6-3 combines with J gene TRBJ2-1, with 13 bases lining up with TRBD2. Germline-derived CDR1 and CDR2 are MNHEY and SVGEGT. J gave up 6 bases and V 4 bases, and 12 bases lay outside the gene matches. There are 18 residues in the CDR3. The CDR3 sequence is CASSSLNRLAGGGNEQFF. In DNA, the CDR3 is TGTGCCAGCAGTTCCCTAAACCGACTAGCGGGGGGTGGCAATGAGCAGTTCTTC.

A note on this clone: The germline gene is not matched at one end of the junction; a read error may be the cause. V and J are TRBV5-6 and TRBJ2-5; the match to TRBD2 covers 12 bases. This CDR3 comprises 19 residues. Germline loops: CDR1 SGHDT, CDR2 YYEEEE. CDR3 in amino acids: CAGSKERASGRAGQETQYF. CDR3 coding DNA: TGTGCCGGCAGCAAGGAAAGGGCTAGCGGGAGGGCTGGCCAAGAGACCCAGTACTTC.

This chain uses TRBV15 with TRBJ2-7; TRBD1 aligns across 7 bases. The ends lost 3 bases at V and 9 bases at J; junction bases unmatched: 14. In germline, CDR1 is LNHNV, CDR2 YYDKDF (reference sequence). This CDR3 comprises 15 residues. CDR3 in amino acids: CATSRDNDRAVAQYF. CDR3 DNA sequence: TGTGCCACCAGCAGGGACAACGACAGGGCCGTCGCGCAGTACTTC.

J is TRBJ2-3 and V is TRBV9; possibly TRBD1 or TRBD2 for D (5 bases each). This CDR3 has 16 residues. V dropped 2 bases and J dropped 3 bases, with 16 bases sitting between them. Germline V gives CDR1 SGDLS, CDR2 YYNGEE. The CDR3 here is CASSVRGAGGTDTQYF. CDR3 DNA: TGTGCCAGCAGCGTTCGAGGGGCGGGCGGAACAGATACGCAGTATTTT.

The CDR3 DNA reads TGTGCCAGTAGTATGGTACGGGCAGGTGGCTACACCTTC. Protein sequence: CASSMVRAGGYTF. This sequence joins TRBV19 and TRBJ1-2; D is undetermined. CDR3 length equals 13 residues. Germline V gene sequence: CDR1 LNHDA, CDR2 SQIVND (reference sequence). V gave up 3 bases and J gave up 7 bases, with 12 bases separating them.